Listed here is a single T cell receptor beta chain. The data stem from a study of blood T cell repertoires in COVID-19. Study context: T cells, B-cell-depleted T cells, or PBMCs provided the cDNA or gDNA that served as material.

Here immunoSEQ multiplex PCR was the method, and the copy in TCRdb shows in-frame clones only, minus some. The sample yields over 200,000 clones, about 83% seen once. The receptor's source is a man at least 80 years old with acute or convalescent COVID-19. Specimen: peripheral blood.

The chain's CDR3 is CASSLNRGDNEQFF. DNA for the CDR3: TGTGCCAGCAGCCTGAACAGGGGGGACAATGAGCAGTTCTTC. The genes are TRBV5-4 and TRBJ2-1, with 8 bases lining up with TRBD1. Germline assignment: CDR1 SGHNT and CDR2 YYREEE (reference sequence). The CDR3 is 14 amino acids. Trimming cost V 4 bases and J 5 bases; bases outside gene matches: 5.